Given below is one TCR beta chain in context. Its antigen remains unknown. In germline, CDR1 is MNHEY, CDR2 SVGAGI. This CDR3 contains 15 residues. After removal of 0 bases from V and 5 bases from J, the junction contained 2 bases not matched to a gene. This record belongs to a study of cytomegalovirus exposure and HLA in healthy donors. Study at large: Inside one of the first data releases sat about 85 million unique TCRs taken from HLA-typed donors. General study results and limits: Prediction of most subjects' HLA-A and HLA-B alleles by TCR beta sequences was reportedly accurate.

The PCR contained 60 Vbeta and 13 Jbeta primers. Produced via immunoSEQ multiplex PCR; TCRdb's table is partial and in-frame only. The sample consists of some 200,000 clones, 75% to 85% of them appearing once. Sequencing used PBMCs. The J gene is TRBJ2-4, the V gene TRBV6-5, with 9 positions matching TRBD1. This receptor was obtained from a girl aged 5 to 17 in good health and CMV-seropositive. CDR3 in amino acids: CASSYSGTGQNIQYF. CDR3 sequence (DNA): TGTGCCAGCAGTTACTCTGGGACAGGGCAAAACATTCAGTACTTC.